The rows below give T cell receptor beta chains drawn from one sample of a study of blood T cell repertoires in COVID-19. Profiling relied on immunoSEQ multiplex PCR, and the TCRdb table lists in-frame clones only, not all of them. The profile covers around 200,000 clones, with around nine tenths appearing a single time and approximately 6.2% taken by the ten largest. Specimen: peripheral blood. These receptors all come from a man in his 60s who had recovered from COVID-19. The CDR3 runs from the conserved cysteine through the conserved F or W. The D gene is left open where the match is weak. Clone size is given for some rows only: seen once, a few or many times, or a class if the clone is expanded.

TRBV3-1/TRBV3-2	.	TRBD2	TRBJ2-1	TGTGCCAGCAGCCCCGGGACTAGGGTCCATGAGCAGTTCTTC	CASSPGTRVHEQFF
TRBV7-9	.	TRBD1	TRBJ1-1	TGTGCCAGCAGCTTAGGGGGACAGGCTTATGAAGCTTTCTTT	CASSLGGQAYEAFF
TRBV5-6	.	.	TRBJ1-1	TGTGCCAGCAGCTTGACGGTTAGTTCGGGCACTGAAGCTTTCTTT	CASSLTVSSGTEAFF
TRBV3-1/TRBV3-2	.	.	TRBJ2-5	TGTGCCAGCAGCGTGGGGAGAGAGACCCAGTACTTC	CASSVGRETQYF
TRBV18	once	TRBD1	TRBJ2-3	TGTGCCAGCTCACAGCGAACTGGACAGGGGGCCACAGATACGCAGTATTTT	CASSQRTGQGATDTQYF
TRBV4-2	.	.	TRBJ1-2	TGTGCCAGCAGCCAAGATTTCGGGGGCGGGGGTTATGGCTACACCTTC	CASSQDFGGGGYGYTF
TRBV2	.	TRBD1	TRBJ1-5	TGTGCCAGCAGTGTACAGGGGAATCAGCCCCAGCATTTT	CASSVQGNQPQHF
TRBV30	.	.	TRBJ2-2	TGTGCCTGGAGAGTGGACAACGGGGAGCTGTTTTTT	CAWRVDNGELFF
TRBV3-1/TRBV3-2	.	.	TRBJ2-5	TGTGCCAGCAGCCAAGAGGCGAGGGGGTCGGGTAAAGAGACCCAGTACTTC	CASSQEARGSGKETQYF
TRBV10-3	.	TRBD1	TRBJ2-2	TGTGCCATCAGCGACAGGGACAGGAAAAACACCGGGGAGCTGTTTTTT	CAISDRDRKNTGELFF
TRBV2	.	.	TRBJ1-6	TGTGCCAGCAGCCCCGATCGTAGCTCCTATAATTCACCCCTCCACTTT	CASSPDRSSYNSPLHF
TRBV29-1	.	TRBD1	TRBJ2-2	TGCAGCGTGGACAGGGATGCCACCGGGGAGCTGTTTTTT	CSVDRDATGELFF
TRBV6-1	.	TRBD2	TRBJ2-1	TGTGCCAGCAGTGAAGCAAAGCGGGAATACAATGAGCAGTTCTTC	CASSEAKREYNEQFF
TRBV9	.	TRBD2	TRBJ2-5	TGTGCCAGCAGCCTCTGGACTAGCGGAAAAGAGACCCAGTACTTC	CASSLWTSGKETQYF
TRBV6-5	once	.	TRBJ2-5	TGTGCCAGCAGTTACTGGGGGGGGCTAAACCAAGAGACCCAGTACTTC	CASSYWGGLNQETQYF
TRBV28	.	.	TRBJ2-7	TGTGCCAGCAGTTACCGACTAGAGCAGTACTTC	CASSYRLEQYF
TRBV28	.	TRBD1	TRBJ1-5	TGTGCCAGCAGTGACTACACCGGGACAGATAATCAGCCCCAGCATTTT	CASSDYTGTDNQPQHF
TRBV2	.	.	TRBJ2-7	TGTGCCAGCATCTCCCGGACTCCTCTCGACGAGCAGTACTTC	CASISRTPLDEQYF
TRBV20-1	.	TRBD2	TRBJ2-1	TGCAGTGCTAGTGCGGGACTAGTTGCTGTCATCGAGCAGTTCTTC	CSASAGLVAVIEQFF
TRBV9	once	.	TRBJ2-7	TGTGCCAGCAGCGTAGGGGTTTCGGGAGTCACCTACGAGCAGTACTTC	CASSVGVSGVTYEQYF
TRBV11-3	once	.	TRBJ2-7	TGTGCCAGCAGCTTAGTTTGTGGGAGGTTGTTCGAGCAGTACTTC	CASSLVCGRLFEQYF
TRBV28	.	TRBD1	TRBJ1-2	TGTGCCAGCAGTTTACGGGACAGGGACCATGGCTACACCTTC	CASSLRDRDHGYTF
TRBV5-6	once	.	TRBJ1-6	TGTGCCAGCAGCTTGGGACAGCGTTCCTATAATTCACCCCTCCACTTT	CASSLGQRSYNSPLHF
TRBV29-1	.	.	TRBJ1-2	TGCAGCGCCGCGGTGCAGAGAGACTATGGCTACACCTTC	CSAAVQRDYGYTF
TRBV19	.	.	TRBJ1-5	TGTGCCAGTACCCGTGGACAGTTCAGCAATCAGCCCCAGCATTTT	CASTRGQFSNQPQHF
TRBV7-2	.	TRBD1	TRBJ1-3	TGTGCCAGCAGCTTTAGACAGGGCCGTGGGGAAAACACCATATATTTT	CASSFRQGRGENTIYF
TRBV19	.	TRBD1	TRBJ1-1	TGTGCCAGTTCCCACAGGGGACGGAACACTGAAGCTTTCTTT	CASSHRGRNTEAFF
TRBV5-1	.	.	TRBJ2-2	TGCGCCAGCAGCTTGACCCAGATCACCGGGGAGCTGTTTTTT	CASSLTQITGELFF
TRBV19	.	TRBD1	TRBJ1-1	TGTGCCAGTAGCGCCAGGGACAGGGACACTGAAGCTTTCTTT	CASSARDRDTEAFF
TRBV24-1	.	.	TRBJ2-5	TGTGCCACCTCCCGGCGGGAAGAGACCCAGTACTTC	CATSRREETQYF